This paragraph reports one TCR beta chain. The antigen is not known. These data originate in a study of graft-versus-host responses after intestinal transplantation. About the research overall: In this cohort, recipients had multivisceral, liver-intestinal, or isolated intestinal transplants.

Study-wide results and limits: Maximum circulating GvH clone levels tracked with early post-transplant HvG decreases. In patients with graft-donor T cell macrochimerism, allograft graft-versus-host to host-versus-graft clonal ratios were high.

Graft samples were processed, releasing intraepithelial and lamina propria lymphocytes. In germline, CDR1 is LNHDA, CDR2 SQIVND (reference sequence). The V end was cut by 3 bases, the J end by 8 bases, with 14 bases between. The CDR3 has 14 residues. Sequenced by immunoSEQ multiplex PCR; TCRdb stores in-frame clones only, minus some. In the table there are 15,000 or so clones, around 70% of which are singletons. The V call is TRBV19, the J call TRBJ2-1, with D perhaps TRBD2 (5 bases). The sample was ileum tissue, taken just over 700 days after intestinal transplantation. This clonotype originated in a human patient who received an intestinal transplant, so some T cells may come from the graft donor. The CDR3 nucleotides are TGTGCCAGTAGTATCACGCTAGCTTGGGATGAGCAGTTCTTC. Its translation is CASSITLAWDEQFF.